The subject of this entry is one TCR beta chain. Its antigen is still unknown. There are no base qualities to consult, and no much larger clone falls within one base. CDR1 is given as KGHSH and CDR2 as LQKENI, both from the germline V gene. Unmatched junction bases come to 11, with V trimmed by 0 bases and J by 6 bases. The CDR3, from cysteine to phenylalanine, totals 18 residues. Here the CDR3 DNA is all that survives: 54 bases in frame from base 1. This sample is part of a study of CD8+ T cells in alopecia areata (dated by TCRdb to the late 2010s). General notes on the study: The treated patients, all with moderate-to-severe alopecia areata, were enrolled in an open-label pilot trial of oral tofacitinib given at 5 to 10 mg twice daily. TCRbeta CDR3 regions were amplified by immunoSEQ multiplex PCR using 35 Vbeta forward and 13 Jbeta reverse primers. RNA was extracted with the PAXgene miRNA kit for fixed scalp, the miRNeasy kit for PBMCs, and the RNeasy kit for mouse skin. Patients on tofacitinib were biopsied at baseline and after 4 and 24 weeks of treatment, and several of the patients also had a later scalp biopsy. Patients received tofacitinib for 6 to 18 months and were then followed off drug for 6 months to check for delayed response and recurrence. For the treated patients, the SALT score, which quantifies what percentage of scalp surface area is affected, served as the measure of disease severity. In humans, TCRbeta sequencing was performed on scalp tissue and on sorted CD4+ and CD8+ peripheral blood T cells from healthy controls and from patients with patchy or totalis/universalis alopecia areata. High-throughput TCRbeta sequencing was used to examine T cell clonal expansion in alopecia areata in both the C3H/HeJ mouse model and human patients. Clonality in the scalp was compared among normal scalp (n=4), patchy alopecia areata scalp (n=8), and alopecia totalis/universalis scalp (n=8).

The treatment or condition label, as the study defines it: oral pan-JAK inhibitor, 5-10 mg twice daily. From alopecia areata patients, peripheral blood was collected along with lesional scalp punch biopsies. PBMCs were separated by density centrifugation and stained for CD3, CD4 and CD8, after which CD4+ and CD8+ T cells were sorted on a FACSAria. Receptors were amplified or captured by the immunoSEQ multiplex PCR assay. For TCR sequencing, RNA was extracted from every sample and reverse transcribed into cDNA to serve as template. SuperScript III was used to make first-strand cDNA, primed with a 2:1 mix of oligo-dT and random hexamers. A synthetic immune receptor repertoire was used to assess amplification bias, and residual bias was removed computationally. As for how the authors treated the data: After raw reads were preprocessed to remove errors, the CDR3 was defined following IMGT conventions as running from the conserved cysteine to phenylalanine. Clonality was computed by normalizing Shannon entropy by log2 of the number of productive unique TCRs and subtracting the result from 1. Whether scalp clones were CD4 or CD8 was inferred by matching scalp TCRbeta sequences against CD4 and CD8 repertoires sorted from blood. Entries here come from immuneACCESS through TCRdb and include only in-frame sequences with V and J called. Some clones fail to appear in such tables; in the studies checked, an unresolved V gene covers under half of the shortfall, and the cause of the remainder is unknown. The V and J calls and clone size are taken from that table; D and trimming were inferred from the DNA. This sample has a few hundred thousand clones in its table, and under 40% of those were observed once. 0.48% of the sample goes to the ten largest clones.

Overall results and qualifications from the work: Many expanded lesional clones were found to persist in scalp and blood during tofacitinib treatment, and relapse after treatment cessation may be partly explained by this persistence. Lesional scalp, especially in alopecia totalis/universalis, showed higher clonality and more expanded CD8+ clones than normal scalp, suggesting antigenic drive. Shared TCR sequences between patients were less evident than in mice, which may be partly attributable to HLA diversity in the patient population. Because the treated cohort was small and included a single nonresponder, larger studies are needed to assess links between baseline CD8+ expansion and response. Resident alphabeta T cells in normal human skin are also sequenced, complicating scalp TCR repertoire analysis, unlike mouse skin dominated by gammadelta T cells. Tofacitinib significantly lowered scalp clonality and the number of expanded CD8+ clones among the top 100 scalp clones.

Sequencing was performed on CD4+ T cells sorted from blood, taken at approximately week 30, from a patient treated with tofacitinib. The clonotype was recovered from a human donor with alopecia areata. The rearranged segments are TRBV18 and TRBJ1-1, and 12 junction bases match TRBD1. The DNA sequence reads TGTGCCAGCTCACCACCACGGGGGACAGGGGGCAATAGGGCTGAAGCTTTCTTT. This translates into CASSPPRGTGGNRAEAFF.